This T cell receptor beta chain was sequenced for a study of CD8+CD57+ T cells in acquired aplastic anemia. V shed 0 bases and J 3 bases; nucleotides not matched to a gene: 6. This CDR3 region has 15 residues. Germline CDR1 reads GTSNPN; CDR2 reads SVGIG (reference sequence). It was genomic DNA that served as the template for profiling TCR beta VDJ and CDR3. Each CDR3 protein gets one entry after TCRdb re-called the reads with MiXCR. Of 150,000 to 200,000 distinct CDR3 sequences in the sample, around 45% were seen once. Sequenced material: sorted CD4+, CD8+, or CD8+CD57+ T cells (not recorded which) from PBMCs. The TCR originated in a human donor in good health. The V gene is TRBV30, the J gene TRBJ2-7; 9 bases match TRBD1. CDR3 sequence reads: CAWSVETGGHYEQYF. In nucleotides, the CDR3 is TGTGCCTGGAGTGTGGAGACAGGGGGTCACTACGAGCAGTACTTC.